What follows are 19 T cell receptor beta chains derived from one specimen sequenced in a study of cytomegalovirus exposure and HLA in healthy donors (dated by TCRdb to about 2017). Preparation of the library involved the immunoSEQ multiplex PCR assay. For the multiplex PCR, a mixture combining 60 forward primers for TCR Vbeta segments and 13 reverse primers for TCR Jbeta segments was used. TCRdb took this table from immuneACCESS and kept in-frame rearrangements with V and J called. Such tables lack part of the clones; where checked against another copy, unresolved V genes explain under half of the gap, and the rest is unexplained. The sample table contains roughly 140,000 clones; only one count was recorded for over 75% of them. The biggest ten clones account for roughly 2% of the sample. Specimen: PBMCs. The receptors were sampled from a young man in good health and CMV-seronegative.

This chain links TRBV29-1 with TRBJ1-5; tentative D call: TRBD1 (6 bases). Trimming pared 4 bases from V and 4 bases from J, leaving 8 bases between. The CDR3 runs to 12 residues. CDR1 is SQVTM and CDR2 is ANQGSEA in the germline V gene. The DNA for the CDR3 is TGCAGCGTTGGACAGGCAAATCAGCCCCAGCATTTT. It encodes CSVGQANQPQHF.

The chain combines TRBV7-9 with TRBJ2-6; weak D call: TRBD1 (5 bases). The CDR3 loop spans 15 amino acids. From germline, CDR1 is SEHNR and CDR2 FQNEAQ (reference sequence). Deletions cut 4 bases from V and 4 bases from J, with 11 bases between. The DNA for the CDR3 is TGTGCCAGCAGCTCCAGGGTAAAGGGGGCCAACGTCCTGACTTTC. Translating gives CASSSRVKGANVLTF.

V and J are TRBV5-1 and TRBJ2-3, with TRBD1 matching over 7 bases. The CDR3 contains 15 residues. Germline trimming cut 4 bases from V and 2 bases from J; bases unmatched to any gene: 7. Germline V gene data show CDR1 as SGHRS and CDR2 as YFSETQ. The CDR3 nucleotides are TGCGCCAGCAGCCTGACAGGGTTCGACACAGATACGCAGTATTTT. Translated, it gives CASSLTGFDTDTQYF.

The chain combines TRBV6-1 with TRBJ1-1, with 10 nucleotides matching TRBD1. Germline values: CDR1 MNHNS, CDR2 SASEGT. V lost 11 bases and J lost 4; bases outside the gene matches: 4. This CDR3 spans 12 amino acids. In nucleotides, the CDR3 is TGTGCCGGGGACAGGGGCGGCACTGAAGCTTTCTTT. Its translation is CAGDRGGTEAFF.

V and J are TRBV6-5 and TRBJ2-7, with D hard to call. Germline CDR1 is MNHEY and CDR2 is SVGAGI. Trimming pared 0 bases from V and 5 bases from J, leaving 14 bases between. CDR3 length: 15 residues. The CDR3 bases are TGTGCCAGCAGTTACTCCTCAGGATACCGAGACGAGCAGTACTTC. Its translation is CASSYSSGYRDEQYF.

This sequence joins TRBV9 and TRBJ2-3, with D unresolved. CDR3 size: 14 residues. CDR1 and CDR2 from the germline V gene are SGDLS and YYNGEE. Trimming removed 0 bases at V and 2 bases at J, with 7 bases between. CDR3 sequence (DNA): TGTGCCAGCAGCGTAGGCAGATTCACAGATACGCAGTATTTT. It codes for CASSVGRFTDTQYF.

The gene calls are TRBV6-5 and TRBJ2-1; a possible D gene is TRBD2 (6 bases). The CDR3 sequence is 12 residues long. With 6 bases removed from V and 6 bases from J, the gap between germline ends came to 9 bases. Germline CDR1 reads MNHEY; CDR2 reads SVGAGI. CDR3 region: CASRTTSNEQFF. The CDR3, as DNA: TGTGCCAGCAGGACGACTAGCAATGAGCAGTTCTTC.

The rearrangement uses TRBV5-6 and TRBJ2-1; TRBD1 matches at 8 bases. J was trimmed by 3 bases and V by 5 bases; bases with no gene match: 7. CDR1 and CDR2 (germline): SGHDT, YYEEEE. The length of the CDR3 is 15 residues. This chain's CDR3 is CASRQTGEYYNEQFF. Here the CDR3 DNA reads TGTGCCAGCAGGCAGACAGGGGAGTACTACAATGAGCAGTTCTTC.

The chain recombines TRBV18 with TRBJ2-2; a possible D gene is TRBD1 (6 bases). Trimming stripped 4 bases from V and 4 bases from J, with 10 bases between. Germline CDR1 and CDR2: KGHSH and LQKENI. There are 14 residues in the CDR3. The DNA for the CDR3 is TGTGCCAGCTCACTACAGGGTTCCACCGGGGAGCTGTTTTTT. Translating gives CASSLQGSTGELFF.

J is TRBJ2-2 and V is TRBV29-1, with 8 bases lining up with TRBD1. V lost 5 bases and J lost 15; bases outside the gene matches: 11. This CDR3 is 12 amino acids long. Germline-derived CDR1 and CDR2 are SQVTM and ANQGSEA. In nucleotides, the CDR3 is TGCAGCGTTACCGGGACAGGTCAGGGGGTGTTTTTT. Amino acid sequence: CSVTGTGQGVFF.

V gene TRBV4-1 combines with J gene TRBJ2-5; the D gene is possibly TRBD2 (6 bases). V was shortened by 0 bases and J by 5 bases, with 13 bases between the two germline ends. The CDR3 has 15 residues. Germline values: CDR1 MGHRA, CDR2 YSYEKL. This chain's CDR3 is CASSQEGGRGETQYF. The DNA for the CDR3 is TGCGCCAGCAGCCAAGAAGGAGGGCGCGGGGAGACCCAGTACTTC.

V and J are TRBV29-1 and TRBJ2-2, with a weak D call TRBD1 (5 bases). Per the germline V gene, CDR1 is SQVTM and CDR2 is ANQGSEA. Trimming removed 7 bases from V and 4 bases from J, with 13 bases in between. This CDR3 has 13 amino acids. DNA for the CDR3: TGCAGCGCCGATCCAGGGTCCACCGGGGAGCTGTTTTTT. This translates into CSADPGSTGELFF.

The rearrangement links TRBV4-1 to TRBJ1-4, with 8 bases aligning to TRBD1. This CDR3 has 19 amino acids. The V gene's germline CDR1 is MGHRA and CDR2 YSYEKL. V shed 1 base and J 2 bases; nucleotides not matched to a gene: 12. In DNA, the CDR3 is TGCGCCAGCAGCCAAGTGGACAGGGTAAAAGTTCGTACTAATGAAAAACTGTTTTTT. Translating gives CASSQVDRVKVRTNEKLFF.

V usage is TRBV5-6 and J usage is TRBJ2-1; D not certain. The CDR3 is 15 amino acids. Germline V lookup: CDR1 SGHDT, CDR2 YYEEEE. Trimming took 1 base from V and 3 from J, leaving 11 bases between them. As DNA, the CDR3 is TGTGCCAGCAGCTTGATTGAGACTTACTACAATGAGCAGTTCTTC. It is translated as CASSLIETYYNEQFF.

The chain combines TRBV2 with TRBJ2-7, with TRBD1 identical over 9 bases. V trimming: 6 bases; J trimming: 2 bases; junction bases outside the gene matches: 8. CDR1 and CDR2 (germline): SNHLY, FYNNEI. This CDR3 region has 15 residues. The CDR3: CASREGQGKTYEQYF. The DNA for the CDR3 is TGTGCCAGCAGGGAGGGACAGGGAAAAACCTACGAGCAGTACTTC.

This sequence joins TRBV4-1 and TRBJ2-7, with 8 bases fitting TRBD1. The CDR3 is 14 residues long. Per germline, CDR1 MGHRA and CDR2 YSYEKL. The V segment lost 2 bases and the J segment 3 bases; nucleotides outside the gene matches: 3. CDR3 in amino acids: CASSQTGTGYEQYF. The CDR3, as DNA: TGCGCCAGCAGCCAAACCGGGACAGGCTACGAGCAGTACTTC.

The chain joins TRBV6-4 to TRBJ2-2; D is unresolved. The germline gives CDR1 MRHNA, CDR2 SNTAGT. V was trimmed by 10 bases and J by 2 bases, leaving 17 bases between them. The CDR3 length is 15 residues. CDR3 sequence reads: CATSPGRLNTGELFF. Here the CDR3 DNA reads TGTGCCACCTCTCCCGGCAGGCTTAACACCGGGGAGCTGTTTTTT.

V is TRBV25-1 and J is TRBJ1-2; TRBD1 is a possible D gene (5 bases). V was clipped by 8 bases and J by 0 bases, with 13 bases between them. This CDR3 region has 14 residues. Germline loops: CDR1 MGHDK, CDR2 SYGVNS. Here the CDR3 reads CASASGSSNYGYTF. CDR3 nucleotides: TGTGCCAGCGCCTCAGGGTCTTCTAACTATGGCTACACCTTC.

CDR3 loop: CASSLVGENTDTQYF. Written as DNA, the CDR3 is TGCGCCAGCAGCCTGGTTGGGGAGAACACAGATACGCAGTATTTT. V gene TRBV5-1 combines with J gene TRBJ2-3, with D perhaps matching TRBD2 (5 bases). V was shortened by 4 bases and J by 2 bases, with 14 bases between the two germline ends. Germline-derived CDR1 and CDR2 are SGHRS and YFSETQ. CDR3 size: 15 residues.